Presented here are 24 T cell receptor beta chains from one specimen sequenced in a study of blood T cell repertoires in COVID-19. Sequencing was performed with immunoSEQ multiplex PCR; in TCRdb, only in-frame clones are kept and a portion is missing. Here the sample spans 40,000 to 55,000 clones, roughly 84% being singletons. Sequencing used peripheral blood. The receptors were gathered from a human donor in a cohort sampled during active COVID-19.

This clone was seen more than once but under ten times. The chain is built from TRBV7-2 and TRBJ1-2, with TRBD1 identical over 8 bases. Trimming cost V 1 base and J 3 bases; bases outside gene matches: 4. CDR3 size: 15 residues. Per germline, CDR1 SGHTA and CDR2 FQGNSA. The CDR3 here is CASSLGGQGYYGYTF. In DNA form, the CDR3 reads TGTGCCAGCAGCTTAGGCGGACAGGGTTACTATGGCTACACCTTC.

V and J are TRBV28 and TRBJ1-5, with a tentative D call TRBD1 (6 bases). The germline V gene encodes CDR1 MDHEN and CDR2 SYDVKM. The CDR3 is 16 residues long. The V end lost 6 bases, the J end lost 2 bases, and 17 bases lay between the germline ends. Here the CDR3 DNA reads TGTGCCAGCAGCATAGGGGGGGCGGCGGGCAATCAGCCCCAGCATTTT. Translating it yields CASSIGGAAGNQPQHF.

The chain has TRBV28 and TRBJ2-1; D gene uncertain. Trimming cost V 2 bases and J 15 bases, with 11 bases left between them. The germline CDR1 and CDR2 sequences are MDHEN and SYDVKM. CDR3 length: 11 amino acids. CDR3 residues: CASSLASLAFF. CDR3 nucleotides: TGTGCCAGCAGTTTAGCGAGTTTAGCGTTCTTC.

This chain uses TRBV6-6 with TRBJ2-2, with 8 bases fitting TRBD1. Germline V gives CDR1 MNHNY, CDR2 SVGAGI (reference sequence). The CDR3 consists of 15 residues. The V segment lost 7 bases and the J segment 7 bases; nucleotides outside the gene matches: 11. Here the CDR3 DNA reads TGTGCCAGCACACCCGGACAGGGTTACATCGGGGAGCTGTTTTTT. The encoded protein is CASTPGQGYIGELFF.

This rearrangement joins TRBV24-1 to TRBJ2-5; possibly TRBD2 for D (7 bases). CDR1 is KGHDR, CDR2 SFDVKD, per germline. Trimming shortened V by 6 bases and J by 5 bases, and 15 bases separated the two germline ends. The CDR3 length is 14 residues. In DNA, the CDR3 is TGTGCCACCAGTCCCTCCGGGGGGCGGGAGACCCAGTACTTC. Translating gives CATSPSGGRETQYF.

The chain has TRBV5-1 and TRBJ1-2, with D tentatively TRBD1 (5 bases). Trimming took 0 bases from V and 6 from J, leaving 15 bases between them. The V gene's germline CDR1 is SGHRS and CDR2 YFSETQ. The CDR3 extends over 15 amino acids. This chain's CDR3 is CASSLAGDRADGYTF. The CDR3 DNA reads TGCGCCAGCAGCTTGGCGGGGGACCGGGCGGATGGCTACACCTTC. Using reference TRBV5-1 and TRBJ1-2 for the parts outside the CDR3, the full variable domain is KAGVTQTPRYLIKTRGQQVTLSCSPISGHRSVSWYQQTPGQGLQFLFEYFSETQRNKGNFPGRFSGRQFSNSRSEMNVSTLELGDSALYLCASSLAGDRADGYTFGSGTRLTVV.

The V call is TRBV7-6, the J call TRBJ1-2, with 7 bases lining up with TRBD1. Germline CDR1 is SGHVS and CDR2 is FNYEAQ. Trimming at V came to 4 bases and at J to 4 bases, leaving 3 bases not matched to a gene. CDR3 length: 13 residues. The CDR3 DNA is TGTGCCAGCAGCTACAGGGGATTCTATGGCTACACCTTC. Amino acid sequence: CASSYRGFYGYTF.

DNA of the CDR3: TGTGCCAGCTCACCCCCTGGTGCGGGAGTTACAGATACGCAGTATTTT. This gives the protein CASSPPGAGVTDTQYF. The chain links TRBV18 to TRBJ2-3; TRBD2 matches 7 bases. The CDR3 extends over 16 amino acids. Trimming took 3 bases from V and 3 from J; bases not matched to a gene: 9. Germline CDR1 reads KGHSH; CDR2 reads LQKENI.

This clone was detected only once. The chain recombines TRBV7-9 with TRBJ1-1, with 9 bases fitting TRBD1. Trimming removed 2 bases from V and 3 bases from J; junction bases left unmatched: 1. This CDR3 has 14 residues. The germline V gene encodes CDR1 SEHNR and CDR2 FQNEAQ (reference sequence). CDR3 nucleotide sequence: TGTGCCAGCAGCTTAAGGACAGGGGACACTGAAGCTTTCTTT. Protein sequence: CASSLRTGDTEAFF.

The chain combines TRBV27 with TRBJ2-1, with 8 nucleotides matching TRBD1. The trim removed 5 bases at V and 0 bases at J, leaving 12 bases unmatched. Germline CDR1 and CDR2: MNHEY and SMNVEV (reference sequence). The CDR3 runs to 18 residues. CDR3 loop: CASSPGTGLISSYNEQFF. The CDR3 DNA reads TGTGCCAGCAGTCCCGGGACAGGACTAATTAGCTCCTACAATGAGCAGTTCTTC.

The J gene is TRBJ2-2, the V gene TRBV3-1 (or the pseudogene TRBV3-2); 16 bases fit TRBD2. The V and J ends lost 6 bases and 5 bases, in that order; junction bases with no gene match: 6. The germline CDR1 and CDR2 sequences are LGHDT and YNNKEL (reference sequence). The CDR3 contains 17 residues. Written as DNA, the CDR3 is TGTGCCAGCAGGCGGGGACTAGCGGGAGGGTATACCGGGGAGCTGTTTTTT. The encoded protein is CASRRGLAGGYTGELFF.

The chain couples TRBV7-2 to TRBJ1-6, with D perhaps TRBD1 (6 bases). Trimming left V 1 base short and J 8 bases short, with 15 bases between. CDR1 SGHTA and CDR2 FQGNSA come from the germline V gene. This CDR3 has 16 residues. DNA of the CDR3: TGTGCCAGCAGCTTAGTAGGGGGACGCGAGGATTCACCCCTCCACTTT. This translates into CASSLVGGREDSPLHF.

This clone turned up a few times. The J gene is TRBJ2-7, the V gene TRBV18; tentatively, D is TRBD1 (6 bases). The CDR3 consists of 14 residues. V dropped 0 bases and J dropped 4 bases, with 10 bases sitting between them. Germline CDR1 is KGHSH and CDR2 is LQKENI. CDR3 region: CASSPPSGTYEQYF. The CDR3 bases are TGTGCCAGCTCACCACCCTCCGGGACATACGAGCAGTACTTC.

This chain uses TRBV5-5 with TRBJ1-2, with a possible D match to TRBD1 (5 bases). The CDR3 runs to 14 residues. With 0 bases removed from V and 1 base from J, the gap between germline ends came to 7 bases. Germline V gene data show CDR1 as SGHKS and CDR2 as YYEKEE (reference sequence). CDR3 region: CASSLVGVNYGYTF. The CDR3 DNA is TGTGCCAGCAGCTTGGTAGGGGTTAACTATGGCTACACCTTC.

In DNA form, the CDR3 reads TGTGCCAGCAGCCTGCTGGGAGGGACTAGTTCCTACGAGCAGTACTTC. It translates to CASSLLGGTSSYEQYF. V usage is TRBV7-2 and J usage is TRBJ2-7, with 8 bases that match TRBD2. The length of the CDR3 is 16 residues. With 5 bases clipped from V and 1 base from J, the junction kept 10 bases outside the gene matches. Looked up from germline, CDR1 is SGHTA and CDR2 is FQGNSA.

This chain connects TRBV19 to TRBJ1-5, with D hard to call. From germline, CDR1 is LNHDA and CDR2 SQIVND (reference sequence). With 3 bases removed from V and 6 bases from J, the gap between germline ends came to 18 bases. The CDR3 totals 16 residues. This CDR3 is CASSIRGDIFGQPQHF. DNA for the CDR3: TGTGCCAGTAGTATCCGGGGAGATATATTCGGTCAGCCCCAGCATTTT.

CDR3 loop: CASSQGAGVPYEQYF. The CDR3, as DNA: TGTGCCAGCAGCCAAGGAGCGGGTGTGCCCTACGAGCAGTACTTC. The V call is TRBV14, the J call TRBJ2-7, with D possibly TRBD2 on 6 matching bases. The V gene's germline CDR1 is SGHDN and CDR2 FVKESK. This CDR3 is 15 amino acids long. Trimming took off 1 base at V and 2 bases at J, with 12 bases between the two ends.

This clone has only one observation. The chain uses TRBV6-6 and TRBJ1-2; no firm D call. This CDR3 is 14 amino acids long. CDR1 and CDR2 from the germline V gene are MNHNY and SVGAGI (reference sequence). V shed 2 bases and J shed 7 bases, with 14 bases lying between them. CDR3 nucleotides: TGTGCCAGCAGTTACAATACGCAACAGATTGGCTACACCTTC. Its translation is CASSYNTQQIGYTF.

The chain couples TRBV18 to TRBJ2-7; weak D call: TRBD2 (6 bases). V was clipped by 5 bases and J by 3 bases, with 11 bases between them. Germline V gene lookup returns CDR1 KGHSH and CDR2 LQKENI. The CDR3 totals 13 residues. The CDR3 nucleotides are TGTGCCAGCTCATCTGCGGAGGGCTACGAGCAGTACTTC. This translates into CASSSAEGYEQYF.

The chain links TRBV21-1 to TRBJ1-2; TRBD1 is the table's D call and was not checked against the DNA. TRBV21-1 is marked as a pseudogene. There are 16 residues in the CDR3. The CDR3 is CASSKAGQRANYGYTF. CDR3 DNA: TGTGCCAGCAGCAAAGCCGGACAGAGAGCTAACTATGGCTACACCTTC.

The chain is built from TRBV5-1 and TRBJ2-7, with D unclear. Looked up from germline, CDR1 is SGHRS and CDR2 is YFSETQ. The CDR3 runs 13 residues. V was pared by 3 bases and J by 3 bases, with 10 bases between. CDR3 amino acids: CASSSGSIYEQYF. CDR3 bases: TGCGCCAGCAGCTCCGGTTCTATCTACGAGCAGTACTTC.

The rearrangement links TRBV5-4 to TRBJ1-2; no definite D call. CDR3 length: 13 amino acids. V was pared by 7 bases and J by 5 bases, with 15 bases between. Looked up from germline, CDR1 is SGHNT and CDR2 is YYREEE (reference sequence). The CDR3 region has the DNA TGTGCCAGCGGACTCTACGCCCGTTATGGCTACACCTTC. Residues: CASGLYARYGYTF.

This sequence joins TRBV30 and TRBJ1-6; unclear D gene. Trimming stripped 3 bases from V and 9 bases from J, with 12 bases between. The germline gives CDR1 GTSNPN, CDR2 SVGIG (reference sequence). The CDR3 spans 13 residues. Here the CDR3 reads CAWRPGEGSPLHF. CDR3 bases: TGTGCCTGGAGGCCCGGGGAAGGTTCACCCCTCCACTTT. The whole variable domain, filled in from reference TRBV30 and TRBJ1-6, reads SQTIHQWPATLVQPVGSPLSLECTVEGTSNPNLYWYRQAAGRGLQLLFYSVGIGQISSEVPQNLSASRPQDRQFILSSKKLLLSDSGFYLCAWRPGEGSPLHFGNGTRLTVT.

J is TRBJ2-1 and V is TRBV4-3; tentatively, D is TRBD2 (6 bases). CDR1 and CDR2 (germline): LGHNA, YSLEER. Between the trimmed V and J ends, which lost 1 base and 0 bases, there was a span of 10 bases. This CDR3 is 16 amino acids long. The CDR3 here is CASSQGDGSSYNEQFF. The DNA of the CDR3 is TGCGCCAGCAGCCAAGGGGACGGGAGCTCCTACAATGAGCAGTTCTTC.